The 27 T cell receptor beta chains below all came from one sample that was sequenced in a study of monozygotic twins with inflammatory bowel disease. TCRdb reworked the 5' RACE reads into one entry per CDR3 protein, no DNA. The sample totals a few hundred thousand distinct CDR3 sequences. Sample: blood. These receptors were obtained from a human donor with ulcerative colitis or Crohn's disease, or a healthy co-twin of an affected twin (not recorded which).

The chain joins TRBV29-1 to TRBJ2-2; checking the TCRdb D call of TRBD1 is not possible without DNA. The CDR3 covers 15 residues. Germline V gene data show CDR1 as SQVTM and CDR2 as ANQGSEA. The CDR3 sequence: CSVARQGVDTGELFF.

This CDR3 is CASESRSGANVLTF. V usage is TRBV12-3 or TRBV12-4 and J usage is TRBJ2-6. The CDR3 is 14 amino acids.

V is TRBV5-6 and J is TRBJ1-3; lacking DNA, the TRBD1 call made by TCRdb goes unchecked. The germline CDR1 and CDR2 sequences are SGHDT and YYEEEE. The CDR3 is 15 residues long. CDR3 residues: CASRTGTGAGNTIYF.

The CDR3: CASSLYGDTQYF. V usage is TRBV7-3 and J usage is TRBJ2-3. The CDR3 sequence is 12 residues long. From germline, CDR1 is SGHTA and CDR2 FQGTGA.

V usage is TRBV9 and J usage is TRBJ1-6. The CDR3 extends over 15 amino acids. CDR1 and CDR2 (germline): SGDLS, YYNGEE. The CDR3: CASSPKISYNSPLHF.

The CDR3 sequence is CSARPRTSGGLDTQYF. This rearrangement joins TRBV20-1 to TRBJ2-3; the D gene TCRdb calls, TRBD2, cannot be checked with no DNA. This CDR3 is built from 16 residues. Germline V gene lookup returns CDR1 DFQATT and CDR2 SNEGSKA (reference sequence).

The chain couples TRBV12-3 or TRBV12-4 to TRBJ1-5. CDR3 size: 14 residues. The CDR3 region is CASSLRESNQPQHF.

This CDR3 is CASSYQTGANTDTQYF. V is TRBV5-5 and J is TRBJ2-3; TCRdb calls TRBD1, which cannot be checked without DNA. The CDR3 extends over 16 amino acids. Germline-derived CDR1 and CDR2 are SGHKS and YYEKEE (reference sequence).

The chain combines TRBV11-2 with TRBJ2-3; the D call from TCRdb, TRBD1, cannot be confirmed without DNA. This CDR3 is 17 amino acids long. Germline V lookup: CDR1 SGHAT, CDR2 FQNNGV. The CDR3 is CASSLPDRIPGGDTQYF. The variable domain in full, completed from reference TRBV11-2 and TRBJ2-3, reads EAGVAQSPRYKIIEKRQSVAFWCNPISGHATLYWYQQILGQGPKLLIQFQNNGVVDDSQLPKDRFSAERLKGVDSTLKIQPAKLEDSAVYLCASSLPDRIPGGDTQYFGPGTRLTVL.

The chain links TRBV4-1 to TRBJ1-1. There are 13 residues in the CDR3. Germline CDR1 and CDR2: MGHRA and YSYEKL. CDR3 sequence reads: CASSRRLTEEAFF.

V is TRBV27 and J is TRBJ2-5; the TCRdb call, TRBD2, lacks DNA for checking. The CDR3 is 16 residues long. Germline CDR1 MNHEY, CDR2 SMNVEV (reference sequence). This CDR3 reads CASSLEFRSPQETQYF.

V gene TRBV6-2 or TRBV6-3 combines with J gene TRBJ2-7. CDR1 is MNHEY, CDR2 SVGEGT, per germline. The CDR3 has 13 residues. CDR3 sequence: CASSHTGSYEQYF.

The rearrangement uses TRBV7-2 and TRBJ1-1. Germline V gene sequence: CDR1 SGHTA, CDR2 FQGNSA. This CDR3 has 13 residues. CDR3 in amino acids: CASRWGGGTEAFF. Full variable domain (remainder filled in from reference TRBV7-2 and TRBJ1-1): GAGVSQSPSNKVTEKGKDVELRCDPISGHTALYWYRQSLGQGLEFLIYFQGNSAPDKSGLPSDRFSAERTGGSVSTLTIQRTQQEDSAVYLCASRWGGGTEAFFGQGTRLTVV.

The chain has TRBV20-1 and TRBJ2-4; TCRdb picks TRBD1, but there is no DNA to check that call. Germline V gene lookup returns CDR1 DFQATT and CDR2 SNEGSKA (reference sequence). The CDR3 has 14 amino acids. CDR3: CSASWNRQAYIQYF.

The genes are TRBV2 and TRBJ2-7. Germline V CDR1 and CDR2: SNHLY, FYNNEI. The CDR3 runs to 15 residues. This chain's CDR3 is CARVSLLGPTYEHYF. Filled out from reference TRBV2 and TRBJ2-7, the complete variable domain reads EPEVTQTPSHQVTQMGQEVILRCVPISNHLYFYWYRQILGQKVEFLVSFYNNEISEKSEIFDDQFSVERPDGSNFTLKIRSTKLEDSAMYFCARVSLLGPTYEHYFGPGTRLTVT.

This chain links TRBV7-2 with TRBJ1-2; lacking DNA, the TRBD1 call made by TCRdb goes unchecked. The germline V gene encodes CDR1 SGHTA and CDR2 FQGNSA. The CDR3 extends over 16 amino acids. CDR3 loop: CASSLASQGAIYGYTF.

The rearrangement links TRBV20-1 to TRBJ2-1; the D gene TCRdb calls, TRBD2, cannot be checked with no DNA. The CDR3 consists of 15 residues. In germline, CDR1 is DFQATT, CDR2 SNEGSKA (reference sequence). The CDR3 is CSAPEAGAHKNEQFF.

The chain employs TRBV6-5 and TRBJ1-6. The CDR3 runs 12 residues. Germline V lookup: CDR1 MNHEY, CDR2 SVGAGI. The CDR3 sequence: CASSYSGEDLHF.

The rearrangement uses TRBV4-1 and TRBJ1-2; TCRdb's D gene call, TRBD1, goes unchecked for lack of DNA. CDR1 MGHRA and CDR2 YSYEKL come from the germline V gene. The length of the CDR3 is 13 residues. The CDR3 loop reads CASSQPGLSGYTF.

The chain carries TRBV12-3 or TRBV12-4 and TRBJ1-2; TCRdb's D gene call, TRBD1, goes unchecked for lack of DNA. CDR3 length: 16 amino acids. CDR3 in amino acids: CASSYTSGPLNYGYTF.

This chain connects TRBV6-5 to TRBJ2-7. Looked up from germline, CDR1 is MNHEY and CDR2 is SVGAGI. This CDR3 is 13 amino acids long. CDR3 in amino acids: CASSTQSSYEQYF.

CDR3 amino acids: CASSPTGTTLLLGYTF. The chain combines TRBV6-1 with TRBJ1-2; lacking DNA, the TRBD1 call made by TCRdb goes unchecked. CDR1 and CDR2 (germline): MNHNS, SASEGT. The CDR3 extends over 16 amino acids.

V usage is TRBV19 and J usage is TRBJ2-1; there is no DNA to check the TCRdb D call of TRBD1. Germline values: CDR1 LNHDA, CDR2 SQIVND (reference sequence). This CDR3 spans 15 amino acids. The CDR3 region is CASSIRTGEGDEQFF.

This chain connects TRBV5-8 to TRBJ2-5; there is no DNA to check the TCRdb D call of TRBD2. CDR1 SGHTS and CDR2 YDEGEE come from the germline V gene. The CDR3 is 14 amino acids. The CDR3 loop is CASSLMAGQETQYF.

The CDR3 protein is CASSLPTGLYGYTF. The chain links TRBV28 to TRBJ1-2; TCRdb outputs TRBD1, but without DNA this stays unchecked. The CDR3 is 14 residues long. Germline V gene sequence: CDR1 MDHEN, CDR2 SYDVKM.

The chain combines TRBV20-1 with TRBJ1-1; TCRdb's D call, TRBD1, is unchecked because there is no DNA. The germline V gene encodes CDR1 DFQATT and CDR2 SNEGSKA (reference sequence). The CDR3 is made up of 14 amino acids. Here the CDR3 reads CSAKDLQGDTEAFF.

The chain is built from TRBV9 and TRBJ2-2. CDR3 length: 15 residues. The germline V gene has CDR1 SGDLS and CDR2 YYNGEE. The CDR3 spells CASSVRASDTGELFF. Complete variable domain (other parts from reference TRBV9 and TRBJ2-2): DSGVTQTPKHLITATGQRVTLRCSPRSGDLSVYWYQQSLDQGLQFLIQYYNGEERAKGNILERFSAQQFPDLHSELNLSSLELGDSALYFCASSVRASDTGELFFGEGSRLTVL.